The sequence of this TCR beta chain was determined in a study of blood T cell repertoires in COVID-19 (dated by TCRdb to about 2020). Notes on the research overall: Samples covering the acute and convalescent phases of COVID-19 were provided by collaborators in the United States, Italy and Spain. The material from the prospective study consisted of cDNA or gDNA derived from T cells, B-cell-depleted T cells, or PBMCs. Deeply sampled blood TCRbeta repertoires from subjects exposed to, actively infected with, or recovered from COVID-19 were included in the dataset. The repertoires were released in a freely available public database intended as a resource for research on the immune response to SARS-CoV-2. The samples were drawn from two sources: the first 160 participants of the ongoing ImmuneRACE study, and some 1,300 subjects contributed by 6 global collaborators. Nearly every sample came with metadata listing a de-identified subject ID, COVID-19 status, age in years and sex. HLA class I and class II types, where available, came from metadata supplied by the sample provider rather than from assay-based typing.

What the study reported, not specific to this receptor: How much clinical and demographic metadata was included differed by source and by participant, and the metadata was provided uncurated.

Collaborating institutions collected whole blood in K2EDTA tubes following their own protocols. For TCRbeta analysis, collaborators shipped samples as frozen whole blood, isolated PBMCs, or DNA extracted from either of those sample types. CDR1 and CDR2, looked up from the germline V gene, are MNHEY and SVGAGI. The CDR3 measures 14 amino acids from cysteine to phenylalanine. Of all the DNA, just the CDR3 is kept, 42 bases in frame from base 1. A distance of 19 bases separates the germline ends of V and J, which lose 11 bases and 2 bases respectively. About this clone: It has no known antigen specificity. Within one base of it there is no much larger clone, and no base qualities were kept.

TCRbeta CDR3 regions were amplified from genomic DNA by means of the immunoSEQ Assay, a bias-controlled multiplex PCR. Under the source paper's analysis protocol: The number of nucleated cells in each sample was estimated from the amplification of reference gene primers within the assay. To quantify the absolute abundance of each unique TCRbeta CDR3 rearrangement, sequence reads were collapsed and filtered. For each sample, productive Simpson clonality was calculated as the square root of Simpson's diversity index over productive rearrangements. In TCRdb, the immuneACCESS table is reduced to in-frame sequences with V and J assigned. These tables do not hold every clone; where another copy was compared, an unresolved V gene accounts for under half, and the others remain unexplained. Clone size and the V and J calls come from that table; the DNA yielded D and trimming. This sample comprises 250,000 to 350,000 clones, around 88% of them detected only once. The ten largest account for around 0.84% of the sample.

This clonotype was obtained from a young man with acute or convalescent COVID-19. The chain links TRBV6-5 with TRBJ2-7, with TRBD1 as a weak D call on 6 bases. The sequenced sample consisted of peripheral blood. The sequenced DNA: TGTGCCCACGCACCAGGGGTGGGGGCCTACGAGCAGTACTTC. This is translated as CAHAPGVGAYEQYF.